This TCR beta chain emerged from a study of T cells after yellow fever vaccination. The CDR3 length is 13 residues. The V and J ends lost 4 bases and 7 bases respectively, with 12 bases between them. Per the germline V gene, CDR1 is MNHNS and CDR2 is SASEGT. A few counts support this clonotype. TCRdb used MiXCR to reprocess the 5' RACE reads, holding one entry per CDR3 protein. Among just under 600,000 distinct CDR3 sequences listed, about 13% were seen once. This sample comprised PBMCs, obtained on the day of the yellow fever booster vaccination. The chain uses TRBV6-1 and TRBJ2-3; possibly TRBD2 for D (5 bases). This TCR was sampled from a man in his thirties or forties who received the YFV17D yellow fever vaccine. DNA of the CDR3: TGTGCCAGCAGTGGATCGAGGGTCCATACGCAGTATTTT. Its protein product is CASSGSRVHTQYF.